One T cell receptor beta chain is described in this entry. J gave up 0 bases and V 1 base, and 2 bases lay outside the gene matches. From germline, CDR1 is SGHTA and CDR2 FQGNSA. The CDR3 is 15 amino acids. This entry is derived from a study of blood T cell repertoires in COVID-19. Study-level background: Specimens from acute and convalescent COVID-19 originated in the United States, Italy and Spain. T cells, B-cell-depleted T cells, or PBMCs provided the cDNA or gDNA that served as material.

As processed by the authors: Researchers report that nucleated cell counts were estimated from reference gene primer amplification. The data were produced by immunoSEQ multiplex PCR, yet TCRdb's version contains in-frame clones alone and is incomplete. The V and J calls and the clone size are those of that table, but D and trimming were determined from the DNA. The table records 200,000 to 300,000 clones, 75% to 90% of them present only once. The gene calls are TRBV7-2 and TRBJ1-2, with TRBD1 identical over 7 bases. This clonotype was obtained from a man aged 25 to 45 with active or convalescent COVID-19. Sequenced material: peripheral blood. DNA of the CDR3: TGTGCCAGCAGCTTAGGGGGGACAGCTAACTATGGCTACACCTTC. As protein: CASSLGGTANYGYTF. The entire variable domain, with the rest obtained from reference TRBV7-2 and TRBJ1-2, is as follows: GAGVSQSPSNKVTEKGKDVELRCDPISGHTALYWYRQSLGQGLEFLIYFQGNSAPDKSGLPSDRFSAERTGGSVSTLTIQRTQQEDSAVYLCASSLGGTANYGYTFGSGTRLTVV.